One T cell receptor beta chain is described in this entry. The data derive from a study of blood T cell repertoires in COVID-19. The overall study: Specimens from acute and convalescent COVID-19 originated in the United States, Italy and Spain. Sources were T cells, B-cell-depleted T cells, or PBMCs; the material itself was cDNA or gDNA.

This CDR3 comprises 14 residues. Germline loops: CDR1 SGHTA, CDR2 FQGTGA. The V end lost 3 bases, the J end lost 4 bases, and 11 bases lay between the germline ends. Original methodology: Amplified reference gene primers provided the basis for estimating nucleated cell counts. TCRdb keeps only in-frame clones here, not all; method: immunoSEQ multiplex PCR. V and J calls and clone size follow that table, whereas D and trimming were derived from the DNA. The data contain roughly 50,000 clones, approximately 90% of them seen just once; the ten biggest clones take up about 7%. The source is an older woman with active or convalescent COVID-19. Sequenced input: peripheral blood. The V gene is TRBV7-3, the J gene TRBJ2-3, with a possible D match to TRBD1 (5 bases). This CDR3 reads CASSFPGIPDTQYF. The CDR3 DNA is TGTGCCAGCAGCTTTCCAGGGATCCCAGATACGCAGTATTTT.